Sequencing of this T cell receptor (beta chain) was carried out in a study of technical replicates of blood from several donors. Measured with immunoSEQ multiplex PCR; TCRdb has only the in-frame clones, and not every one. The repertoire holds around 76,000 clones, with around nine tenths as singletons. Trimming left V 0 bases short and J 10 bases short, with 12 bases between. This CDR3 has 13 amino acids. Germline V gene sequence: CDR1 MNHEY, CDR2 SVGAGI. The source is a human donor in good health. The chain links TRBV6-5 to TRBJ1-1; D remains ambiguous. Sequencing was performed on T cells isolated from PBMCs. In DNA, the CDR3 is TGTGCCAGCAGTTACTCCTTCGGGGAACTAGCTTTCTTT. Its protein product is CASSYSFGELAFF.